This entry lists 9 T cell receptor beta chains sequenced from one sample in a study of CD8 T cells in Susac syndrome. Reverse transcription of about 0.5 to 1 ug RNA used random hexamers. MiXCR, applied by TCRdb to the immunoSEQ multiplex PCR reads, yields one record per CDR3 protein. The sample lists around 150,000 distinct CDR3 sequences, approximately 94% seen once, with about 0.094% in the top ten. The material sequenced was CD4+ T cells from PBMCs. All receptors derive from a human donor with multiple sclerosis.

The gene calls are TRBV3-1 and TRBJ2-5, with D possibly TRBD2 on 5 matching bases. The germline V gene has CDR1 LGHDT and CDR2 YNNKEL (reference sequence). V lost 4 bases and J 1 base, leaving 10 bases between the germline ends. The CDR3 is 14 amino acids. CDR3 region: CASSLLALQETQYF. For the CDR3, the DNA is TGTGCCAGCAGCCTTCTAGCTCTCCAAGAGACCCAGTACTTC.

The V and J genes are TRBV12-5 and TRBJ1-2; D call uncertain. The CDR3 is 13 amino acids. Trimming shortened V by 8 bases and J by 4 bases, and 14 bases separated the two germline ends. Germline V gene data show CDR1 as LGHNT and CDR2 as FRNRAP. Here the CDR3 reads CASCTIDGYGYTF. CDR3 DNA sequence: TGTGCTAGTTGCACCATTGACGGCTATGGCTACACCTTC.

This clonotype was seen once. Here the CDR3 DNA reads TGTGCCAGCAGCCCCATCTCCAGGGAGACTGAAGCTTTCTTT. Protein: CASSPISRETEAFF. This chain links TRBV12-3 or TRBV12-4 with TRBJ1-1, with D maybe TRBD1 (5 bases). The CDR3 loop spans 14 amino acids. Between the trimmed V and J ends, which lost 6 bases and 5 bases, there was a span of 16 bases.

The V call is TRBV6-5, the J call TRBJ1-4; maybe TRBD1 (5 bases). V lost 2 bases and J 4 bases, leaving 11 bases between the germline ends. CDR3 length: 15 residues. Germline assignment: CDR1 MNHEY and CDR2 SVGAGI. The CDR3 bases are TGTGCCAGCAGTTACAGGGCAGGGAGTAATGAAAAACTGTTTTTT. Its translation is CASSYRAGSNEKLFF.

This chain uses TRBV11-2 with TRBJ1-2; 7 positions agree with TRBD1. Per the germline V gene, CDR1 is SGHAT and CDR2 is FQNNGV. This CDR3 region has 17 residues. The V segment lost 0 bases and the J segment 7 bases; nucleotides outside the gene matches: 14. The CDR3 DNA sequence: TGTGCCAGCAGCTTAGATAGGGACACCAGGACAGGCCGTGGCTACACCTTC. Amino acid sequence: CASSLDRDTRTGRGYTF.

This clonotype was detected only once. The chain links TRBV24-1 to TRBJ2-1, with 12 bases identical to TRBD2. V lost 9 bases and J lost 8; bases outside the gene matches: 7. Germline loops: CDR1 KGHDR, CDR2 SFDVKD. This CDR3 spans 14 amino acids. This CDR3 reads CATALAGGPDEQFF. The CDR3 coding sequence is TGTGCCACCGCACTAGCGGGGGGACCGGATGAGCAGTTCTTC.

The chain carries TRBV18 and TRBJ2-7; 8 nucleotides align to TRBD1. Germline V gene sequence: CDR1 KGHSH, CDR2 LQKENI. This CDR3 comprises 16 residues. J gave up 5 bases and V 3 bases, and 12 bases lay outside the gene matches. This CDR3 is CASSPLGRTGPHEQYF. CDR3 sequence (DNA): TGTGCCAGCTCACCCCTTGGACGGACAGGGCCCCACGAGCAGTACTTC.

The chain uses TRBV18 and TRBJ2-7; D remains unclear. V was shortened by 3 bases and J by 3 bases, with 9 bases between the two germline ends. The germline V gene has CDR1 KGHSH and CDR2 LQKENI. CDR3 length: 13 residues. As DNA, the CDR3 is TGTGCCAGCTCACCTCCAGACCTCTACGAGCAGTACTTC. Protein: CASSPPDLYEQYF.

The chain combines TRBV15 with TRBJ2-3; no clear D gene. CDR3 length: 13 residues. Trimming took off 6 bases at V and 2 bases at J, with 9 bases between the two ends. Germline CDR1 and CDR2: LNHNV and YYDKDF (reference sequence). For the CDR3, the DNA is TGTGCCACCAGTAGGCTCCTCACAGATACGCAGTATTTT. Its protein is CATSRLLTDTQYF.